This TCR beta chain was documented in a study of early T cells in non-severe SARS-CoV-2 infection. V shed 4 bases and J shed 0 bases, with 5 bases lying between them. CDR3 length equals 13 residues. Individual cDNA molecules were tagged with unique molecular identifiers, the study reported. TCRdb fed the 5' RACE reads into MiXCR, producing one record per CDR3 protein. Seen here are about 23,000 distinct CDR3 sequences, about 5.3% observed once, and the top ten hold around 10%. This clonotype is labeled as medium-sized. The clonotype originates from an adult who was a healthcare worker with PCR-confirmed SARS-CoV-2 infection or an uninfected control (not recorded which). V and J are TRBV12-3 or TRBV12-4 and TRBJ2-3; no definite D call. Sequenced material: whole blood. CDR3 amino acids: CASSYRSTDTQYF. The CDR3, as DNA: TGTGCCAGCAGTTACCGTAGCACAGATACGCAGTATTTT.